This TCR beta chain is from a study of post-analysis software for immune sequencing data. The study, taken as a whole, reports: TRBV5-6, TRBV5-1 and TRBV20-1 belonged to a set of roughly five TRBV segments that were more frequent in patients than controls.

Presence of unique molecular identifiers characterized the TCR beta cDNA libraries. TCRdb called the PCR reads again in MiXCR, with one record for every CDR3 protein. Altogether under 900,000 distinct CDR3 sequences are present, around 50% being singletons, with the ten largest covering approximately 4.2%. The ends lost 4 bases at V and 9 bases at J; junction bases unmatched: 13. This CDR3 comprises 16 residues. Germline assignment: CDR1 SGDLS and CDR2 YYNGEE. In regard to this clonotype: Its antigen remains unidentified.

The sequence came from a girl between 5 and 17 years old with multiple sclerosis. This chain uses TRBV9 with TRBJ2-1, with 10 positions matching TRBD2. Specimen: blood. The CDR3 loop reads CASSLIAGGTRVEQFF. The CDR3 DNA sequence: TGTGCCAGCAGCCTTATAGCGGGGGGCACCAGGGTTGAGCAGTTCTTC.